One sample yielded the 28 T cell receptor beta chains listed below, sequenced in a study of T cell responses to AZD1222 COVID-19 vaccine. The protocol was immunoSEQ multiplex PCR, while the TCRdb copy is restricted to in-frame clones and leaves out a portion. This sample has about 67,000 clones, with around four fifths found just once. Sequenced material: peripheral blood, taken on day 0 of AZD1222 vaccination. The receptors originated from an adult in good health.

The chain carries TRBV9 and TRBJ2-2, with D perhaps matching TRBD1 (5 bases). V dropped 8 bases and J dropped 0 bases, with 11 bases sitting between them. The length of the CDR3 is 14 residues. The V gene's germline CDR1 is SGDLS and CDR2 YYNGEE. CDR3 bases: TGTGCCAGTAGCTGGACACCGAACACCGGGGAGCTGTTTTTT. Its translation: CASSWTPNTGELFF. The complete variable domain, with remaining parts taken from reference TRBV9 and TRBJ2-2, reads DSGVTQTPKHLITATGQRVTLRCSPRSGDLSVYWYQQSLDQGLQFLIQYYNGEERAKGNILERFSAQQFPDLHSELNLSSLELGDSALYFCASSWTPNTGELFFGEGSRLTVL.

The J gene is TRBJ1-2, the V gene TRBV24-1; D remains ambiguous. V was pared by 2 bases and J by 0 bases, with 9 bases between. The germline V gene encodes CDR1 KGHDR and CDR2 SFDVKD. The CDR3 covers 15 residues. CDR3 in DNA: TGTGCCACCAGTGATTCTCTGACGGCTAACTATGGCTACACCTTC. It encodes CATSDSLTANYGYTF.

The J gene is TRBJ2-4, the V gene TRBV3-1 (or the pseudogene TRBV3-2); possibly TRBD2 for D (5 bases). Per germline, CDR1 LGHDT and CDR2 YNNKEL (reference sequence). The ends were cut back, 1 base at V and 1 base at J, with 23 bases in the middle. This CDR3 has 20 residues. For the CDR3, the DNA is TGTGCCAGCAGCCAAGCTGCCCTCCCGCTCCCCCAGCGGGCCAAAAACATTCAGTACTTC. Encoded protein: CASSQAALPLPQRAKNIQYF.

V gene TRBV5-8 combines with J gene TRBJ1-6, with D tentatively TRBD1 (5 bases). V was trimmed by 0 bases and J by 6 bases, leaving 10 bases between them. The CDR3 has 15 residues. The germline CDR1 and CDR2 sequences are SGHTS and YDEGEE. CDR3 sequence (DNA): TGTGCCAGCAGCTTGGTTCCAGGGAGTAATTCACCCCTCCACTTT. Translated, it gives CASSLVPGSNSPLHF.

V usage is TRBV21-1 and J usage is TRBJ1-5; the table's D call, TRBD1, was not checked against the DNA. TRBV21-1 represents a pseudogene. The CDR3 length is 20 residues. CDR3: CASSKMYRTDEGPSNQPQHF. The CDR3 coding sequence is TGTGCCAGCAGCAAAATGTACAGGACGGACGAAGGACCTAGCAATCAGCCCCAGCATTTT.

The gene calls are TRBV6-2 or TRBV6-3 and TRBJ2-5; perhaps D is TRBD1 or TRBD2 (6 bases each). The CDR3 loop spans 16 amino acids. Germline V gene lookup returns CDR1 MNHEY and CDR2 SVGEGT. V lost 2 bases and J 1 base, leaving 14 bases between the germline ends. This CDR3 is CASSYIAGGLQETQYF. The DNA of the CDR3 is TGTGCCAGCAGTTACATCGCCGGGGGCCTCCAAGAGACCCAGTACTTC.

The genes are TRBV27 and TRBJ1-1; 8 bases align to TRBD1. This CDR3 contains 16 residues. V lost 0 bases and J lost 5; bases outside the gene matches: 8. The germline V gene has CDR1 MNHEY and CDR2 SMNVEV (reference sequence). Here the CDR3 reads CASSLSPGTGRTEAFF. DNA for the CDR3: TGTGCCAGCAGTTTATCACCCGGGACAGGTAGGACTGAAGCTTTCTTT.

The J gene is TRBJ1-4, the V gene TRBV30; 7 bases line up with TRBD1. Germline CDR1 is GTSNPN and CDR2 is SVGIG (reference sequence). The CDR3 consists of 14 residues. Unmatched junction bases numbered 9, after V lost 3 bases and J lost 8 bases. CDR3 sequence (DNA): TGTGCCTGGAGCGCTGACAGGGCTCAAGAAAAACTGTTTTTT. It is translated as CAWSADRAQEKLFF.

The rearrangement joins TRBV19 to TRBJ2-1; no definite D call. Germline V gives CDR1 LNHDA, CDR2 SQIVND (reference sequence). The CDR3 runs 13 residues. The V and J ends lost 3 bases and 6 bases respectively, with 9 bases between them. DNA of the CDR3: TGTGCCAGTAGTATGCTAGAGAGCAATGAGCAGTTCTTC. Its protein product is CASSMLESNEQFF.

V and J are TRBV27 and TRBJ2-7, with D perhaps given as TRBD1 or TRBD2 (6 bases each). Trimming cost V 5 bases and J 3 bases, with 32 bases left between them. CDR1 is MNHEY and CDR2 is SMNVEV in the germline V gene (reference sequence). This CDR3 comprises 20 residues. The CDR3 loop is CASSRMPAGGRLQSDYEQYF. CDR3 nucleotides: TGTGCCAGCAGTCGTATGCCGGCTGGGGGGCGGCTTCAATCTGACTACGAGCAGTACTTC.

Only a few counts were recorded for this clone. The chain uses TRBV19 and TRBJ1-5; 8 bases align to TRBD1. The CDR3 consists of 18 residues. With V trimmed by 8 bases and J by 0 bases, 15 bases remained unmatched. Germline CDR1 reads LNHDA; CDR2 reads SQIVND (reference sequence). This CDR3 is CASVSADRGTYSNQPQHF. The DNA for the CDR3 is TGTGCCAGTGTTAGTGCTGACAGGGGCACTTATAGCAATCAGCCCCAGCATTTT.

V is TRBV27 and J is TRBJ2-3; D gene ambiguous. Trimming stripped 5 bases from V and 4 bases from J, with 7 bases between. Germline lookup yields CDR1 MNHEY and CDR2 SMNVEV (reference sequence). The CDR3 sequence is 12 residues long. The CDR3 DNA sequence: TGTGCCAGCAGTCAGCGCGCAGATACGCAGTATTTT. It is translated as CASSQRADTQYF.

This clone appeared a few times. The gene calls are TRBV18 and TRBJ1-6, with D possibly being TRBD1 (5 bases). Trimming removed 0 bases from V and 7 bases from J, with 16 bases in between. The CDR3 is made up of 17 amino acids. Germline V gene data show CDR1 as KGHSH and CDR2 as LQKENI. Written as DNA, the CDR3 is TGTGCCAGCTCACCACCGATGTCCGGGACCGGGAATTCACCCCTCCACTTT. Translating it yields CASSPPMSGTGNSPLHF. The variable domain in full, with the rest retrieved from reference TRBV18 and TRBJ1-6, is NAGVMQNPRHLVRRRGQEARLRCSPMKGHSHVYWYRQLPEEGLKFMVYLQKENIIDESGMPKERFSAEFPKEGPSILRIQQVVRGDSAAYFCASSPPMSGTGNSPLHFGNGTRLTVT.

This chain uses TRBV19 with TRBJ1-1, with no clear D. This CDR3 is built from 13 residues. V lost 7 bases and J 12 bases, leaving 21 bases between the germline ends. Germline V gene data show CDR1 as LNHDA and CDR2 as SQIVND (reference sequence). This chain's CDR3 is CASISSEGGISFF. In nucleotides, the CDR3 is TGTGCCAGTATCTCTTCGGAAGGAGGAATATCTTTCTTT.

Comment on this clone: The junction departs from the called germline gene at one end, perhaps through a read error. This chain connects TRBV12-3 or TRBV12-4 to TRBJ2-1; 9 bases are a match to TRBD1. This CDR3 is 12 amino acids long. The CDR3 DNA sequence: TGTGCCAGCAGTTTTACCGGGACAGGGAAACTCTTC. Translating gives CASSFTGTGKLF.

The CDR3 coding sequence is TGTGCCAGTAGCAACAGGGCTGGAATGAACACTGAAGCTTTCTTT. This translates into CASSNRAGMNTEAFF. The chain uses TRBV19 and TRBJ1-1; D might be TRBD1 (6 bases). The CDR3 covers 15 residues. Germline V CDR1 and CDR2: LNHDA, SQIVND (reference sequence). V gave up 6 bases and J gave up 0 bases, with 14 bases separating them.

V gene TRBV25-1 combines with J gene TRBJ2-6; TRBD2 matches at 7 bases. The CDR3 covers 17 residues. Germline trimming cut 3 bases from V and 4 bases from J; bases unmatched to any gene: 9. The V gene's germline CDR1 is MGHDK and CDR2 SYGVNS. The CDR3 spells CASSDAGLVTGANVLTF. Here the CDR3 DNA reads TGTGCCAGCAGTGACGCCGGACTAGTAACCGGGGCCAACGTCCTGACTTTC.

The chain joins TRBV28 to TRBJ2-1, with 10 bases matching TRBD2. J was trimmed by 8 bases and V by 7 bases; bases with no gene match: 14. Germline V gives CDR1 MDHEN, CDR2 SYDVKM. CDR3 size: 16 residues. Here the CDR3 DNA reads TGTGCCAGCAACCTCCCGGGAGCGGGGGGGGAACATGAGCAGTTCTTC. Translating it yields CASNLPGAGGEHEQFF.

The chain is built from TRBV28 and TRBJ2-2, with a weak D call TRBD2 (5 bases). The germline V gene has CDR1 MDHEN and CDR2 SYDVKM. The CDR3 consists of 14 residues. The ends were cut back, 4 bases at V and 5 bases at J, with 11 bases in the middle. The CDR3 nucleotides are TGTGCCAGCAGTTCAGGACTCGGTACCGGGGAGCTGTTTTTT. This encodes CASSSGLGTGELFF.

This clone was seen only a few times. The gene calls are TRBV7-2 and TRBJ1-4; D may be TRBD1 (5 bases). This CDR3 comprises 14 residues. Trimming took 5 bases from V and 3 from J, leaving 10 bases between them. Germline assignment: CDR1 SGHTA and CDR2 FQGNSA. The CDR3 is CASSRTGSNEKLFF. The CDR3 DNA reads as TGTGCCAGCAGCCGTACAGGTTCTAATGAAAAACTGTTTTTT. The entire variable domain, with the rest obtained from reference TRBV7-2 and TRBJ1-4, is as follows: GAGVSQSPSNKVTEKGKDVELRCDPISGHTALYWYRQSLGQGLEFLIYFQGNSAPDKSGLPSDRFSAERTGGSVSTLTIQRTQQEDSAVYLCASSRTGSNEKLFFGSGTQLSVL.

V and J are TRBV20-1 and TRBJ1-1; D remains unclear. Germline CDR1 DFQATT, CDR2 SNEGSKA (reference sequence). The length of the CDR3 is 11 residues. Trimming removed 5 bases at V and 4 bases at J, with 8 bases between. The CDR3 here is CSAYQFTEAFF. CDR3 coding DNA: TGCAGTGCTTACCAGTTCACTGAAGCTTTCTTT.

The J gene is TRBJ2-5, the V gene TRBV6-5, with D tentatively TRBD1 (6 bases). V lost 7 bases and J 1 base, leaving 10 bases between the germline ends. From germline, CDR1 is MNHEY and CDR2 SVGAGI. The CDR3 is made up of 13 amino acids. The chain's CDR3 is CASNGQPQETQYF. In nucleotides, the CDR3 is TGTGCCAGCAATGGACAGCCCCAAGAGACCCAGTACTTC.

V and J are TRBV10-3 and TRBJ1-2; 7 bases are a match to TRBD1. CDR1 is ENHRY, CDR2 SYGVKD, per germline. Trimming took 0 bases from V and 8 from J; bases not matched to a gene: 6. The CDR3 spans 14 residues. CDR3 sequence (DNA): TGTGCCATCAGTGAGTCGATGACAGGGAAGGGCTACACCTTC. It yields the protein CAISESMTGKGYTF.

The rearrangement uses TRBV7-3 and TRBJ2-3, with D hard to call. Trimming stripped 6 bases from V and 2 bases from J, with 12 bases between. This CDR3 has 14 residues. Germline values: CDR1 SGHTA, CDR2 FQGTGA. Here the CDR3 DNA reads TGTGCCAGCAGACCAGAGAAGTCCACAGATACGCAGTATTTT. Protein sequence: CASRPEKSTDTQYF.

This chain joins TRBV13 and TRBJ2-7, with no clear D. V shed 2 bases and J shed 3 bases, with 11 bases lying between them. This CDR3 has 14 residues. In germline, CDR1 is PRHDT, CDR2 FYEKMQ (reference sequence). CDR3 amino acids: CASSLRSRVYEQYF. The DNA for the CDR3 is TGTGCCAGCAGCTTAAGGTCGCGCGTCTACGAGCAGTACTTC.

The chain links TRBV11-2 to TRBJ1-3; perhaps TRBD1 as D (5 bases). Deletions cut 5 bases from V and 0 bases from J, with 11 bases between. The germline gives CDR1 SGHAT, CDR2 FQNNGV. The CDR3 contains 15 residues. CDR3 loop: CASSRGTVSGNTIYF. CDR3 nucleotide sequence: TGTGCCAGCAGCCGCGGGACCGTCTCTGGAAACACCATATATTTT.

The chain's CDR3 is CASSPSEGKFF. CDR3 coding DNA: TGTGCCAGCAGTCCATCCGAGGGAAAGTTCTTC. This chain connects TRBV11-2 to TRBJ2-1, with D maybe TRBD2 (5 bases). Trimming took off 6 bases at V and 14 bases at J, with 14 bases between the two ends. Looked up from germline, CDR1 is SGHAT and CDR2 is FQNNGV. The CDR3 covers 11 residues. Full variable domain (missing parts from reference TRBV11-2 and TRBJ2-1): EAGVAQSPRYKIIEKRQSVAFWCNPISGHATLYWYQQILGQGPKLLIQFQNNGVVDDSQLPKDRFSAERLKGVDSTLKIQPAKLEDSAVYLCASSPSEGKFFGPGTRLTVL.

The chain combines TRBV24-1 with TRBJ2-1, with 7 bases aligning to TRBD1. The trim removed 1 base at V and 15 bases at J, leaving 5 bases unmatched. This CDR3 is built from 12 residues. Germline CDR1 reads KGHDR; CDR2 reads SFDVKD. CDR3 loop: CATSDFGTVPFF. CDR3 DNA sequence: TGTGCCACCAGTGATTTCGGGACAGTCCCGTTCTTC.